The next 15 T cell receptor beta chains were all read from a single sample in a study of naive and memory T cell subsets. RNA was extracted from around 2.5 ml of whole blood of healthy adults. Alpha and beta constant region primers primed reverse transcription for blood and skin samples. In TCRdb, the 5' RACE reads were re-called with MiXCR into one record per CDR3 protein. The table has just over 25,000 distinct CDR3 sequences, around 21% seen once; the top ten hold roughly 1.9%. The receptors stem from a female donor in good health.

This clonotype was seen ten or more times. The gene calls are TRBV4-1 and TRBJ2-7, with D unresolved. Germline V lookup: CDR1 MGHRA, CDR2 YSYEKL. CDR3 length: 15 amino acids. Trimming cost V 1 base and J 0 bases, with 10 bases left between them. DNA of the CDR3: TGCGCCAGCAGCCAAGCGGAGACGGCCTCCTACGAGCAGTACTTC. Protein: CASSQAETASYEQYF.

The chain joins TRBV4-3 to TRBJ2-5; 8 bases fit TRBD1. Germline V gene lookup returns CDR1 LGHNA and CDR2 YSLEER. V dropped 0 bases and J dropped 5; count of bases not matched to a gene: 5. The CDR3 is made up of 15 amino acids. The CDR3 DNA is TGCGCCAGCAGCCAAGAGGGGACAGGCGGGGAGACCCAGTACTTC. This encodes CASSQEGTGGETQYF.

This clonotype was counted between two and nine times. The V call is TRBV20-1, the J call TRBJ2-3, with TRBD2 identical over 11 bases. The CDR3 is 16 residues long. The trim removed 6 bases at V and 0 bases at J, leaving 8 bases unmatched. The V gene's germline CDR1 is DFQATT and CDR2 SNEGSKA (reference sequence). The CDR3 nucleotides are TGCAGTGCGGACACCGGGACTAGCGGTAGCACAGATACGCAGTATTTT. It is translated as CSADTGTSGSTDTQYF.

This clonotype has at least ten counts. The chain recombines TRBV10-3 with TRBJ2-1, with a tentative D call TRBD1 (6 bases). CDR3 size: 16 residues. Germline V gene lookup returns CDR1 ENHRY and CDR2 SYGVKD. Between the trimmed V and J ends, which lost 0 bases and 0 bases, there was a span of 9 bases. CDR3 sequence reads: CAISESTGRSYNEQFF. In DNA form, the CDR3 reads TGTGCCATCAGTGAGTCGACAGGACGCTCCTACAATGAGCAGTTCTTC.

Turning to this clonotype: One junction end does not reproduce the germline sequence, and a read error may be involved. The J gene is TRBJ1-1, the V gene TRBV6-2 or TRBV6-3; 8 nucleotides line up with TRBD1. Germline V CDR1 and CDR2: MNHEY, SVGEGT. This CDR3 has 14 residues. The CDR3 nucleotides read TGTGCCAGAAGTTACTCGCCGACAGGGGCCGTCGCTTTCTTT. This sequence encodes CARSYSPTGAVAFF.

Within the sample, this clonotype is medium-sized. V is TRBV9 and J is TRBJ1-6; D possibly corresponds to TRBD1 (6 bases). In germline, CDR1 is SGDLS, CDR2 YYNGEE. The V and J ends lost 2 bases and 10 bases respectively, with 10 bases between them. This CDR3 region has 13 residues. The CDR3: CASSVGGQSPLHF. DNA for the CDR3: TGTGCCAGCAGCGTTGGGGGGCAATCACCCCTCCACTTT.

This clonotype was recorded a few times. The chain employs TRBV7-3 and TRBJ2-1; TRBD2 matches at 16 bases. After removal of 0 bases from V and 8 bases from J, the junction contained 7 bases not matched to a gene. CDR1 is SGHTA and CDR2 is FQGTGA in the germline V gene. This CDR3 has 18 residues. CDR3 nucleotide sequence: TGTGCCAGCAGCTTAACGGGACTAGCGGGGGGGCAGGGCCATGAGCAGTTCTTC. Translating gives CASSLTGLAGGQGHEQFF.

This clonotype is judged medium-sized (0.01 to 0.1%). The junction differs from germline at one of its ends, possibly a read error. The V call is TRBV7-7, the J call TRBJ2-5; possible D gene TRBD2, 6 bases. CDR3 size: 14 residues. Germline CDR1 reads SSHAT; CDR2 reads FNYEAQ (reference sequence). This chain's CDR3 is CASSLGGRTETQYF. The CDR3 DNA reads TGTGCTAGCAGCTTGGGGGGTAGGACAGAGACCCAGTACTTC.

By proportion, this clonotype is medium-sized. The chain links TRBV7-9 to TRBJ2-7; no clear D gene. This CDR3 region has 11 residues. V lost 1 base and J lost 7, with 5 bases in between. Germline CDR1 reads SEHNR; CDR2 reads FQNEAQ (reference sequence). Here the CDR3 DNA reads TGTGCCAGCAGCTTAGGGGTAGAGCAGTACTTC. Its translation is CASSLGVEQYF.

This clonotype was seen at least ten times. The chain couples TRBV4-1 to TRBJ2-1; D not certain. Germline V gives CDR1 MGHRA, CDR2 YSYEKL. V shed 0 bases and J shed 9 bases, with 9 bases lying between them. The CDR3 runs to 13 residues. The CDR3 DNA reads TGCGCCAGCAGCCAAGATCCAAGGTCTGAGCAGTTCTTC. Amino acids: CASSQDPRSEQFF.

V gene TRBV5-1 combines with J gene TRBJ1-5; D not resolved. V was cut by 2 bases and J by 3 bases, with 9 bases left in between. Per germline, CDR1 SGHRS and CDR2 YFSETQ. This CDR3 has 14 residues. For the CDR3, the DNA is TGCGCCAGCAGCTTAGACCCTGACAATCAGCCCCAGCATTTT. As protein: CASSLDPDNQPQHF.

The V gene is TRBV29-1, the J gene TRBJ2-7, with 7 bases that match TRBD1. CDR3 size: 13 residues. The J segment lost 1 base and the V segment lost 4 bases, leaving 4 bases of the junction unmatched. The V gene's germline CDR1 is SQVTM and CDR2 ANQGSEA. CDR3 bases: TGCAGCGTTGCGCCAGGGGGTTCCTACGAGCAGTACTTC. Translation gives CSVAPGGSYEQYF.

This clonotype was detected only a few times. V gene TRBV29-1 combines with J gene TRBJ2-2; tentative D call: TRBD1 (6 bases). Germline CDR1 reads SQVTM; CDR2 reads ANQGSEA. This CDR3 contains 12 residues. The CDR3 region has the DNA TGCAGTGGGGGACACTCAACCGGGGAGCTGTTTTTT. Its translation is CSGGHSTGELFF.

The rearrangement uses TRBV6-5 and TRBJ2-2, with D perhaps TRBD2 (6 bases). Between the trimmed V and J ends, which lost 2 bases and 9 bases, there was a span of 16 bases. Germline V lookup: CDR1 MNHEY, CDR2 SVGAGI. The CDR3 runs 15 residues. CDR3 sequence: CASSYGGNSVRELFF. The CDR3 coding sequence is TGTGCCAGCAGTTACGGCGGGAACTCCGTTCGGGAGCTGTTTTTT.

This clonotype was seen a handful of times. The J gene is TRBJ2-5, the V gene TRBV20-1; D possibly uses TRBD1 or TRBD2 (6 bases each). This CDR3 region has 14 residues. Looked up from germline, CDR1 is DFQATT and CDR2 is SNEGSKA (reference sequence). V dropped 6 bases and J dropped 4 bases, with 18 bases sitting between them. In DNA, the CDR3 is TGCAGTGCCTCCCCCGGGGGCCAGGGAGAGACCCAGTACTTC. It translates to CSASPGGQGETQYF.